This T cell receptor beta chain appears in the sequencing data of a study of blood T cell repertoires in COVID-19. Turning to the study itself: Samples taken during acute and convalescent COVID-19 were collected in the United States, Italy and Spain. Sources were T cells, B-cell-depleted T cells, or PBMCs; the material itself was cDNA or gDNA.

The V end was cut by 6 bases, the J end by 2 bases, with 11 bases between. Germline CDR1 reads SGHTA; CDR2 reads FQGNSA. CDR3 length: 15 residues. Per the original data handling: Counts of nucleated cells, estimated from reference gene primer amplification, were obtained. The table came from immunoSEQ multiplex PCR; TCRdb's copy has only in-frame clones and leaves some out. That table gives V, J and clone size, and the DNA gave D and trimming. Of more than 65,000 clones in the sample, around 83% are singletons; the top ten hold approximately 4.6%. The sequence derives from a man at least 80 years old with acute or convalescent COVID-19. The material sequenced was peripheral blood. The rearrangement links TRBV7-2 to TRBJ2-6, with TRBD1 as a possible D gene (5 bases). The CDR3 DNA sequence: TGTGCCAGCAGAGCGCAGGGTCCTGGGGCCAACGTCCTGACTTTC. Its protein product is CASRAQGPGANVLTF.